This TCR beta chain originates from a study of T cell responses to AZD1222 COVID-19 vaccine. Worth noting for this clone: Its specificity is not known.

The germline CDR1 and CDR2 sequences are GTSNPN and SVGIG (reference sequence). The V end was cut by 0 bases, the J end by 6 bases, with 9 bases between. The CDR3 spans 14 residues. The study, taken as a whole, reports: No repertoire was sampled before or during the peak T cell response, only after it.

TCRdb keeps only in-frame clones here, not all; method: immunoSEQ multiplex PCR. Of about 150,000 clones in the sample, roughly 92% were seen once. Sequencing used peripheral blood, obtained on day 0 of AZD1222 vaccination. This clonotype was sampled from an adult in good health. The chain is built from TRBV30 and TRBJ1-6, with D uncertain. Here the CDR3 reads CAWSVPLANSPLHF. The CDR3 region has the DNA TGTGCCTGGAGTGTACCCCTAGCTAATTCACCCCTCCACTTT.